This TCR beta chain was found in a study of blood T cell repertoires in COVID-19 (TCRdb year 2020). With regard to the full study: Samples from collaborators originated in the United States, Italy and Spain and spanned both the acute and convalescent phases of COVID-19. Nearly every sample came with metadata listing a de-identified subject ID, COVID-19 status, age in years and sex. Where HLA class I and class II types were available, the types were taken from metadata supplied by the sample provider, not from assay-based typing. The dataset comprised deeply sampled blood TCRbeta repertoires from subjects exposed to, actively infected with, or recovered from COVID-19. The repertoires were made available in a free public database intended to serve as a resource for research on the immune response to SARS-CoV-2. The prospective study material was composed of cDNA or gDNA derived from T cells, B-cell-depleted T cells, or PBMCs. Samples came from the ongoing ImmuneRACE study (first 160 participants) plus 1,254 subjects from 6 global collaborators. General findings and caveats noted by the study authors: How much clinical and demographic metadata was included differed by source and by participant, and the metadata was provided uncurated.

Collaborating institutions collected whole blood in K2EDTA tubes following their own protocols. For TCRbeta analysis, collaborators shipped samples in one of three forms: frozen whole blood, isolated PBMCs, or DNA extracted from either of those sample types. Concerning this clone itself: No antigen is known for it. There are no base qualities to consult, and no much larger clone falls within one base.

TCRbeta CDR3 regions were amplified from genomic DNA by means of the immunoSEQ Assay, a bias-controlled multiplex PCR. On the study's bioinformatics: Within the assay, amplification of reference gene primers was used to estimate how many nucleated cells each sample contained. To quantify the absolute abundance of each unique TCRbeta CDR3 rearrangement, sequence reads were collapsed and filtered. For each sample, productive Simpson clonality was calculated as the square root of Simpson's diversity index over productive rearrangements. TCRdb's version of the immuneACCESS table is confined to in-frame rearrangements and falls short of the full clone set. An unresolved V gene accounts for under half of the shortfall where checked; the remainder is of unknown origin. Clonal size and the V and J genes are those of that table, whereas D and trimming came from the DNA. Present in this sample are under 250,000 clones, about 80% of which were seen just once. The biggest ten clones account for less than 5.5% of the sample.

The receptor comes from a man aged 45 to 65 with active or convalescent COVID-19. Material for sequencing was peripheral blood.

CDR3 loop: CASSDPGNQPQHF. In nucleotides, the sequence is TGTGCCAGCAGTGACCCGGGCAATCAGCCCCAGCATTTT. The V and J segments used are TRBV6-1 and TRBJ1-5; the D segment cannot be called with confidence. The CDR3 runs 13 amino acids, cysteine and phenylalanine included. Just CDR3 DNA is preserved here, 39 bases in frame from base 1. Based on the germline V gene, the CDR1 and CDR2 sequences are MNHNS and SASEGT. Relative to germline, V is 3 bases shorter and J is 2 bases shorter, with 5 bases between their ends.